These 31 T cell receptor beta chains share one sample of origin, sequenced in a study of control samples from healthy donors and cancer patients. TCRdb keeps only in-frame clones here, not all; method: immunoSEQ multiplex PCR. This sample has 75,000 to 100,000 clones, with 80% to 95% found just once. Material: blood. Receptor source: a human donor in good health. The donor label of this sample is uncertain.

This clone has just one count. The chain is built from TRBV7-8 and TRBJ1-2, with D possibly matching TRBD1 (5 bases). Trimming stripped 2 bases from V and 0 bases from J, with 10 bases between. This CDR3 region has 15 residues. CDR1 and CDR2 (germline): SGHVS, FQNEAQ. The CDR3 DNA is TGTGCCAGCAGCTTACTCAGGGTACCTAACTATGGCTACACCTTC. Protein: CASSLLRVPNYGYTF.

This clone occurred once. The genes are TRBV3-1 (or the pseudogene TRBV3-2) and TRBJ1-1, with D maybe TRBD1 (6 bases). The CDR3 is 13 residues long. Deletions cut 2 bases from V and 6 bases from J, with 10 bases between. Germline V gene lookup returns CDR1 LGHDT and CDR2 YNNKEL (reference sequence). The CDR3 region has the DNA TGTGCCAGCAGCCAATACGGGGGCTCTGAAGCTTTCTTT. Translation: CASSQYGGSEAFF.

V gene TRBV27 combines with J gene TRBJ1-1; D remains ambiguous. V dropped 6 bases and J dropped 6 bases, with 14 bases sitting between them. CDR1 and CDR2 from the germline V gene are MNHEY and SMNVEV (reference sequence). CDR3 size: 13 residues. CDR3 residues: CASSDGRVAEAFF. The CDR3 DNA follows: TGTGCCAGCAGCGACGGGAGAGTCGCTGAAGCTTTCTTT.

The rearrangement uses TRBV15 and TRBJ1-5; D ambiguous. CDR3 length: 14 residues. Germline V CDR1 and CDR2: LNHNV, YYDKDF (reference sequence). V was cut by 0 bases and J by 4 bases, with 7 bases left in between. The CDR3 reads CATSREGSNQPQHF. The CDR3 DNA follows: TGTGCCACCAGCAGAGAGGGCAGTAATCAGCCCCAGCATTTT.

CDR3 DNA: TGTGCCAGCAGCTTAGTTGCTTTCGAGACCCAGTACTTC. This encodes CASSLVAFETQYF. J is TRBJ2-5 and V is TRBV7-2; D gene ambiguous. Trimming shortened V by 1 base and J by 5 bases, and 8 bases separated the two germline ends. The CDR3 extends over 13 amino acids. CDR1 is SGHTA and CDR2 is FQGNSA in the germline V gene. Together with reference TRBV7-2 and TRBJ2-5, the CDR3 gives the full variable domain: GAGVSQSPSNKVTEKGKDVELRCDPISGHTALYWYRQSLGQGLEFLIYFQGNSAPDKSGLPSDRFSAERTGGSVSTLTIQRTQQEDSAVYLCASSLVAFETQYFGPGTRLLVL.

V and J are TRBV6-4 and TRBJ1-2, with D possibly matching TRBD1 (5 bases). The CDR3 runs 13 residues. The germline V gene encodes CDR1 MRHNA and CDR2 SNTAGT. Trimming pared 3 bases from V and 3 bases from J, leaving 8 bases between. CDR3 region: CASSESGHYGYTF. The DNA for the CDR3 is TGTGCCAGCAGTGAATCAGGGCACTATGGCTACACCTTC.

This rearrangement joins TRBV6-2 or TRBV6-3 to TRBJ1-3; D unclear. Trimming cost V 4 bases and J 5 bases, with 3 bases left between them. Germline V gene sequence: CDR1 MNHEY, CDR2 SVGEGT. The CDR3 has 11 residues. The CDR3, as DNA: TGTGCCAGCAGTTTCAGAAACACCATATATTTT. Translation: CASSFRNTIYF.

CDR3 residues: CASRRDRYTGELFF. CDR3 nucleotide sequence: TGTGCCAGCAGGCGGGACAGATACACCGGGGAGCTGTTTTTT. The chain combines TRBV6-5 with TRBJ2-2, with TRBD1 as a possible D gene (7 bases). With 6 bases removed from V and 3 bases from J, the gap between germline ends came to 11 bases. The CDR3 runs to 14 residues. Germline CDR1 reads MNHEY; CDR2 reads SVGAGI.

The chain links TRBV19 to TRBJ2-2; 10 bases are shared with TRBD1. The length of the CDR3 is 15 residues. Germline CDR1 reads LNHDA; CDR2 reads SQIVND (reference sequence). With V trimmed by 4 bases and J by 3 bases, 2 bases remained unmatched. DNA for the CDR3: TGTGCCAGTAGTACCGGACAGGGGGACACCGGGGAGCTGTTTTTT. Its translation is CASSTGQGDTGELFF.

The J gene is TRBJ2-1, the V gene TRBV30; D gene ambiguous. V was cut by 0 bases and J by 10 bases, with 4 bases left in between. Germline-derived CDR1 and CDR2 are GTSNPN and SVGIG (reference sequence). This CDR3 is built from 10 residues. The CDR3 DNA reads as TGTGCCTGGAGTGTGGGGGAGCAGTTCTTC. Encoded protein: CAWSVGEQFF.

This clone came up once. V usage is TRBV6-1 and J usage is TRBJ1-2; weak D call: TRBD1 (5 bases). The CDR3 spans 13 residues. Germline values: CDR1 MNHNS, CDR2 SASEGT. V dropped 3 bases and J dropped 5 bases, with 10 bases sitting between them. CDR3 bases: TGTGCCAGCAGTGAGGGGACGGCATATGGCTACACCTTC. Protein sequence: CASSEGTAYGYTF.

The J gene is TRBJ1-5, the V gene TRBV2; D is unclear. This CDR3 region has 14 residues. Trimming took 6 bases from V and 5 from J, leaving 14 bases between them. Germline CDR1 reads SNHLY; CDR2 reads FYNNEI. The CDR3 bases are TGTGCCAGCAGCCAGAGTCGGGTAGATCAGCCCCAGCATTTT. This sequence encodes CASSQSRVDQPQHF.

The chain is built from TRBV29-1 and TRBJ2-7; 7 positions match TRBD1. V was pared by 7 bases and J by 9 bases, with 9 bases of the junction left unmatched. This CDR3 region has 11 residues. Per germline, CDR1 SQVTM and CDR2 ANQGSEA. CDR3 DNA: TGCAGCGCTATGACAGGGACGGGGCAGTACGTC. Translation: CSAMTGTGQYV.

This rearrangement joins TRBV28 to TRBJ1-2, with D perhaps matching TRBD1 (5 bases). The germline V gene has CDR1 MDHEN and CDR2 SYDVKM. This CDR3 has 15 amino acids. With 10 bases removed from V and 0 bases from J, the gap between germline ends came to 18 bases. This chain's CDR3 is CATTVGGGANYGYTF. The CDR3 region has the DNA TGTGCCACCACGGTGGGGGGGGGAGCTAACTATGGCTACACCTTC.

This clone appeared a single time. The chain uses TRBV5-1 and TRBJ2-7; no clear D. The germline V gene has CDR1 SGHRS and CDR2 YFSETQ. V lost 5 bases, J lost 2 bases, and 14 bases lay in between. The CDR3 loop spans 14 amino acids. CDR3 in DNA: TGCGCCAGCAGTCAACGGACCGCCACCTACGAGCAGTACTTC. Translated: CASSQRTATYEQYF.

The chain recombines TRBV6-6 with TRBJ2-7; possible D gene TRBD2, 6 bases. The CDR3 has 12 amino acids. Germline assignment: CDR1 MNHNY and CDR2 SVGAGI (reference sequence). V was clipped by 7 bases and J by 7 bases, with 14 bases between them. CDR3 sequence reads: CASTWTGDEQYF. In nucleotides, the CDR3 is TGTGCCAGCACCTGGACGGGGGATGAGCAGTACTTC.

The V gene is TRBV7-3, the J gene TRBJ2-1; TRBD2 matches at 15 bases. With V trimmed by 5 bases and J by 5 bases, 4 bases remained unmatched. Germline V gene sequence: CDR1 SGHTA, CDR2 FQGTGA. This CDR3 contains 16 residues. CDR3: CASSPWTSGGDNEQFF. CDR3 coding DNA: TGTGCCAGCAGCCCCTGGACTAGCGGGGGGGACAATGAGCAGTTCTTC.

The gene calls are TRBV3-1 (or the pseudogene TRBV3-2) and TRBJ2-1; D is unclear. The germline gives CDR1 LGHDT, CDR2 YNNKEL (reference sequence). The CDR3 loop spans 14 amino acids. V was cut by 0 bases and J by 7 bases, with 10 bases left in between. The CDR3, as DNA: TGTGCCAGCAGCCAAGATTTGGATACTAATGAGCAGTTCTTC. It encodes CASSQDLDTNEQFF.

The V and J genes are TRBV28 and TRBJ1-3, with unresolved D. The CDR3 totals 13 residues. V was pared by 8 bases and J by 4 bases, with 12 bases between. Germline lookup yields CDR1 MDHEN and CDR2 SYDVKM. DNA for the CDR3: TGTGCCAGCCGGCCGGGTGGAGGAAACACCATATATTTT. Encoded protein: CASRPGGGNTIYF.

V usage is TRBV18 and J usage is TRBJ1-1; a possible D gene is TRBD1 (5 bases). Between the trimmed V and J ends, which lost 4 bases and 1 base, there was a span of 7 bases. The germline V gene encodes CDR1 KGHSH and CDR2 LQKENI. This CDR3 is 13 amino acids long. The CDR3 sequence: CASSLDRNTEAFF. Written as DNA, the CDR3 is TGTGCCAGCTCACTAGACAGGAACACTGAAGCTTTCTTT.

The genes are TRBV3-1 (or the pseudogene TRBV3-2) and TRBJ1-2; D possibly corresponds to TRBD1 (5 bases). V lost 0 bases to trimming and J lost 6 bases, with 11 bases between them. The CDR3 sequence is 14 residues long. From germline, CDR1 is LGHDT and CDR2 YNNKEL (reference sequence). CDR3 in amino acids: CASSQDWRGNGYTF. The CDR3 nucleotides read TGTGCCAGCAGCCAAGATTGGCGGGGCAATGGCTACACCTTC.

The V call is TRBV10-3, the J call TRBJ2-5, with TRBD2 matching 16 bases. CDR1 is ENHRY and CDR2 is SYGVKD in the germline V gene. Trimming took 6 bases from V and 5 from J; bases not matched to a gene: 9. CDR3 length equals 17 residues. CDR3 protein: CAISQGTSGGEGETQYF. CDR3 DNA: TGTGCCATCAGCCAAGGGACTAGCGGGGGGGAAGGGGAGACCCAGTACTTC.

This chain connects TRBV6-5 to TRBJ1-1; 7 bases fit TRBD1. CDR3 length: 12 amino acids. Trimming took 2 bases from V and 7 from J; bases not matched to a gene: 1. Germline values: CDR1 MNHEY, CDR2 SVGAGI. This CDR3 reads CASSYGDSEAFF. As DNA, the CDR3 is TGTGCCAGCAGTTACGGGGACAGTGAAGCTTTCTTT.

There are a few counts of this clone. The sample has other DNA sequences that encode this CDR3 too. The chain recombines TRBV10-3 with TRBJ2-7, with D uncertain. The CDR3 totals 12 residues. The V gene lost 11 bases and the J gene lost 0 bases, with 11 bases spanning the gap. Germline V gene lookup returns CDR1 ENHRY and CDR2 SYGVKD. The CDR3 is CAAGVNSYEQYF. DNA for the CDR3: TGTGCCGCAGGAGTGAACTCCTACGAGCAGTACTTC.

This chain links TRBV30 with TRBJ1-4, with D possibly being TRBD1 (5 bases). Trimming cost V 1 base and J 1 base, with 13 bases left between them. CDR1 and CDR2 (germline): GTSNPN, SVGIG (reference sequence). The CDR3 contains 16 residues. CDR3 loop: CAWSGGASITNEKLFF. In DNA, the CDR3 is TGTGCCTGGAGTGGGGGCGCGTCGATAACTAATGAAAAACTGTTTTTT.

J is TRBJ2-2 and V is TRBV19, with TRBD2 matching over 10 bases. With V trimmed by 5 bases and J by 3 bases, 9 bases remained unmatched. CDR3 length equals 17 residues. The germline V gene encodes CDR1 LNHDA and CDR2 SQIVND (reference sequence). CDR3 DNA: TGTGCCAGTAGTGCAAGGAGTAGCGGGGGGTACACCGGGGAGCTGTTTTTT. This translates into CASSARSSGGYTGELFF.

The chain joins TRBV11-3 to TRBJ1-1; 8 bases are shared with TRBD1. Germline V gives CDR1 SGHNT, CDR2 YENEEA. The CDR3 contains 14 residues. J lost 1 base, V lost 6 bases, and 4 bases had no gene match. DNA of the CDR3: TGTGCCAGCAGTTCGGACAGGGAGAACACTGAAGCTTTCTTT. Encoded protein: CASSSDRENTEAFF.

The gene calls are TRBV10-3 and TRBJ1-5; 11 bases align to TRBD1. In germline, CDR1 is ENHRY, CDR2 SYGVKD. The CDR3 extends over 14 amino acids. With V trimmed by 8 bases and J by 8 bases, 8 bases remained unmatched. The CDR3 reads CAIGTGGSNEPQHF. Written as DNA, the CDR3 is TGTGCCATCGGGACAGGGGGAAGTAATGAGCCCCAGCATTTT.

V and J are TRBV6-6 and TRBJ2-3, with TRBD2 identical over 12 bases. The V gene's germline CDR1 is MNHNY and CDR2 SVGAGI (reference sequence). The CDR3 covers 15 residues. V was pared by 5 bases and J by 4 bases, with 4 bases of the junction left unmatched. CDR3 protein: CASSTRLAGADTQYF. The CDR3 DNA is TGTGCCAGCAGTACGCGACTAGCGGGGGCAGATACGCAGTATTTT.

The rearrangement links TRBV6-1 to TRBJ2-3, with D perhaps assigned TRBD1 or TRBD2 (5 bases each). This CDR3 is 14 amino acids long. With 1 base removed from V and 2 bases from J, the gap between germline ends came to 7 bases. Germline V gene lookup returns CDR1 MNHNS and CDR2 SASEGT. The CDR3 DNA reads TGTGCCAGCAGTGAAGGGGGGTCCACAGATACGCAGTATTTT. As protein: CASSEGGSTDTQYF.

This clone turned up a few times. The V and J genes are TRBV3-1 (or the pseudogene TRBV3-2) and TRBJ1-6, with a weak D call TRBD1 (6 bases). Germline CDR1 LGHDT, CDR2 YNNKEL (reference sequence). The CDR3 is 15 amino acids. V was shortened by 1 base and J by 10 bases, with 14 bases between the two germline ends. The DNA for the CDR3 is TGTGCCAGCAGCCAAGGGGGCGGGGGGCGGTCACCCCTCCACTTT. Amino acids: CASSQGGGGRSPLHF.